These 6 T cell receptor beta chains originate from one sample sequenced in a study of OX40 agonist ivuxolimab in advanced cancers. Some clones are missing from TCRdb's copy, which holds only in-frame ones; the method was immunoSEQ multiplex PCR. Here the sample spans around 60,000 clones, roughly nine tenths being singletons. Here the sequenced sample was CD4+ or CD8+ T cells sorted from blood, taken in a trial of the OX40 agonist ivuxolimab. All receptors come from an adult with an advanced solid tumor such as melanoma, head and neck, liver or kidney cancer.

In its sample, this clone was seen once. The CDR3 loop reads CASSLALQGAIEAFF. The CDR3 region has the DNA TGTGCCAGCAGCTTAGCCCTACAGGGGGCGATTGAAGCTTTCTTT. V and J are TRBV7-2 and TRBJ1-1; 9 nucleotides agree with TRBD1. The CDR3 loop spans 15 amino acids. V trimming: 0 bases; J trimming: 7 bases; junction bases outside the gene matches: 6. Germline V gene data show CDR1 as SGHTA and CDR2 as FQGNSA.

The genes are TRBV12-1 and TRBJ2-3; the table's D call of TRBD2 was not tested on the DNA. TRBV12-1 is an annotated pseudogene. This CDR3 has 19 amino acids. The CDR3 DNA reads as TGTGCCAGCAGCAAAAATACCGGGACTAGCGGGGGGTTAACAGATACGCAGTATTTT. It is translated as CASSKNTGTSGGLTDTQYF.

This chain links TRBV5-8 with TRBJ1-5, with D maybe TRBD1 (5 bases). V was pared by 3 bases and J by 6 bases, with 16 bases between. The germline gives CDR1 SGHTS, CDR2 YDEGEE. The CDR3 is made up of 15 amino acids. The CDR3 nucleotides are TGTGCCAGCAGCTGGGGGGTTTATGTGTCTCAGCCCCAGCATTTT. Its translation: CASSWGVYVSQPQHF.

The J gene is TRBJ2-1, the V gene TRBV7-8; D unresolved. Germline V gene data show CDR1 as SGHVS and CDR2 as FQNEAQ. This CDR3 spans 16 amino acids. V shed 10 bases and J shed 1 base, with 20 bases lying between them. The CDR3 protein is CATSSFRGISYNEQFF. In nucleotides, the CDR3 is TGTGCCACCAGTTCGTTCCGCGGCATTTCCTACAATGAGCAGTTCTTC.

The genes are TRBV14 and TRBJ2-2; unclear D gene. Germline V CDR1 and CDR2: SGHDN, FVKESK. V dropped 1 base and J dropped 0 bases, with 6 bases sitting between them. The length of the CDR3 is 15 residues. CDR3 in DNA: TGTGCCAGCAGCCAAGCGGCGTCGAACACCGGGGAGCTGTTTTTT. Its protein product is CASSQAASNTGELFF.

The chain combines TRBV19 with TRBJ2-5; the D gene is possibly TRBD1 (5 bases). V lost 5 bases and J 5 bases, leaving 9 bases between the germline ends. The CDR3 totals 12 residues. Germline V CDR1 and CDR2: LNHDA, SQIVND (reference sequence). CDR3 amino acids: CASSPSGETQYF. The CDR3 nucleotides read TGTGCCAGTAGTCCCTCAGGGGAGACCCAGTACTTC.